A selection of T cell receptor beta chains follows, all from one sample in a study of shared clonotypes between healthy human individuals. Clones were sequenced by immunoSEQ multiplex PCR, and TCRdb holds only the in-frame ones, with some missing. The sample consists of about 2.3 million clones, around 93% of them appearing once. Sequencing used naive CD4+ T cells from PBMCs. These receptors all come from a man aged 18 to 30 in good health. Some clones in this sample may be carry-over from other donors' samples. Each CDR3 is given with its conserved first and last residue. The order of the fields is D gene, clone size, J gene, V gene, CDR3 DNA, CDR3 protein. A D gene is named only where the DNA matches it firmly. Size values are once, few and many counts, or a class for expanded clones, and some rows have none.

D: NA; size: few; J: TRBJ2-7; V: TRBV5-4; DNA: TGTGCCAGCAGCTTGTCTGCAGGGACGTACGAGCAGTACTTC; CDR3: CASSLSAGTYEQYF
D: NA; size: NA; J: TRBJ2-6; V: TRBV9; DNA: TGTGCCAGCAGCGCCAGGGTTCGGGCTGGGGCCAACGTCCTGACTTTC; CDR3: CASSARVRAGANVLTF
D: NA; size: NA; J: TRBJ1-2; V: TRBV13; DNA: TGTGCCAGCAGCTTTTCACGGGGCGGCTACACCTTC; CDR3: CASSFSRGGYTF
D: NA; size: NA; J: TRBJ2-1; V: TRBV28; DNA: TGTGCCAGCAGTTTAGACCGGAGTCGGTTCTTC; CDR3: CASSLDRSRFF
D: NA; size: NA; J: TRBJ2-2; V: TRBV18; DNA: TGTGCCAGCTCACCTTGGCGACAGGCGGGCGGCGGGGAGCTGTTTTTT; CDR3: CASSPWRQAGGGELFF
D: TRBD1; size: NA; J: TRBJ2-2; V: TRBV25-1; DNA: TGTGCCAGCAGTGAATATGGGACAGGGTTTACCGGGGAGCTGTTTTTT; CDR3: CASSEYGTGFTGELFF
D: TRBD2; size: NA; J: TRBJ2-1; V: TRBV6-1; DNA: TGTGCCAGCAGAGTCAGCGGGAGGGGTCTCGGTCTGTTCTTC; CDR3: CASRVSGRGLGLFF
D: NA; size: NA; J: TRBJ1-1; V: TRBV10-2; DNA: TGCGCCAGCAACACAGGGCAGTTACCGAACACTGAAGCTTTCTTT; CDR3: CASNTGQLPNTEAFF
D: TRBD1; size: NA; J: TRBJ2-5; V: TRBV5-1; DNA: TGCGCCAGCAGCTTGTTGACAGGGAAAGAGACCCAGTACTTC; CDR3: CASSLLTGKETQYF
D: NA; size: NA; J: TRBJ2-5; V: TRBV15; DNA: TGTGCCACCAGCAGAGCGCGGGACACCGCCGCAGAGACCCAGTACTTC; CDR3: CATSRARDTAAETQYF
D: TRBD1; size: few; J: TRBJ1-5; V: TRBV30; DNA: TGTGCCTGGAGTGGGACAGGGGGCAATCAGCCCCAGCATTTT; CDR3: CAWSGTGGNQPQHF
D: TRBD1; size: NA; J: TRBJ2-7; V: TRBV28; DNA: TGTGCCAGTGTTCAACAGGGGGCCGAGCAGTACTTC; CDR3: CASVQQGAEQYF
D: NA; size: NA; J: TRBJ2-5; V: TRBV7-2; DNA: TGTGCCAGCAGCTTAGATTGGTCGGAGACCCAGTACTTC; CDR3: CASSLDWSETQYF
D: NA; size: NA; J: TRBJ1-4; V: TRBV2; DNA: TGTGCCAGCTGGAGTGGTAATGAAAAACTGTTTTTT; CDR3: CASWSGNEKLFF
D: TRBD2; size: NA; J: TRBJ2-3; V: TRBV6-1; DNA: TGTGCCAGCAGTGTCTATGTGATAGCGGGAGTGGGAGATACGCAGTATTTT; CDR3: CASSVYVIAGVGDTQYF
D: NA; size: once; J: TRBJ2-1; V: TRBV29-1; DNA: TGCAGCGGACAAGTTTATCCGGGACTCTACAATGAGCAGTTCTTC; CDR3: CSGQVYPGLYNEQFF
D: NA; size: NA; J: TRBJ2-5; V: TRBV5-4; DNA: TGTGCCAGCAGCTTGGTGGGGCCGGCTAGAGAGACCCAGTACTTC; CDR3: CASSLVGPARETQYF
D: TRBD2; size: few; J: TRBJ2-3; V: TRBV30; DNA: TGTGCCTGGAGCCGATTCGGGACTAGCGGGAGAGGAGATACGCAGTATTTT; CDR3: CAWSRFGTSGRGDTQYF